These T cell receptor beta chains were read from a single sample in a study of T cells after yellow fever vaccination. TCRdb analysed the 5' RACE reads with MiXCR anew, one entry per CDR3 protein. The data hold about 46,000 distinct CDR3 sequences, with 5.5% to 7.5% observed a single time. The sample in question was PBMCs, either bulk or a sorted T-cell subset (CD4+, CD8+, memory, or dextramer-sorted; not recorded which), obtained 45 days after the yellow fever booster vaccination. The receptors come from a man in his thirties or forties who received the YFV17D yellow fever vaccine. Both conserved end residues are part of each CDR3. D genes are given only for firm matches. Clone size is shown for a subset of rows, as once, few, many or a class of expanded clone.

D	V	J	size	CDR3	DNA
.	TRBV21-1	TRBJ1-2	few	CASSKIRGSGYTF	TGTGCCAGCAGCAAAATCAGGGGTAGTGGCTACACCTTC
.	TRBV3-1	TRBJ2-3	many	CASSLIPGSRPMSTDTQYF	TGTGCCAGCAGCCTCATCCCCGGGAGTCGCCCGATGAGCACAGATACGCAGTATTTT
.	TRBV20-1	TRBJ2-7	many	CSAQTETYEQYF	TGCAGTGCTCAAACTGAGACCTACGAGCAGTACTTC
.	TRBV3-1	TRBJ2-3	few	CASSQAGATDTQYF	TGTGCCAGCAGCCAGGCAGGAGCGACAGATACGCAGTATTTT
.	TRBV28	TRBJ1-5	many	CASSLRGTPRAQHF	TGTGCCAGCAGTTTGAGGGGGACCCCCCGCGCCCAGCATTTT
.	TRBV20-1	TRBJ2-5	many	CSAYPTGIQMETQYF	TGCAGTGCCTATCCAACAGGGATCCAAATGGAGACCCAGTACTTC
.	TRBV10-3	TRBJ1-5	many	CATEERDVSNQPQHF	TGTGCCACCGAGGAAAGGGATGTGAGCAATCAGCCCCAGCATTTT
.	TRBV27	TRBJ1-5	few	CASSWRGGNQPQHF	TGTGCCAGTTCGTGGAGGGGAGGCAATCAGCCCCAGCATTTT
.	TRBV5-5	TRBJ1-6	few	CASSLDNSPLHF	TGTGCCAGCAGCTTGGATAATTCACCCCTCCACTTT
.	TRBV7-2	TRBJ2-3	.	CASSPQWSRTDTQYF	TGTGCCAGCAGCCCCCAATGGTCTCGCACAGATACGCAGTATTTT
TRBD1	TRBV5-6	TRBJ1-5	few	CASSLWTGPLAPQHF	TGTGCCAGCAGCTTGTGGACAGGGCCCTTGGCGCCCCAGCATTTT
.	TRBV7-9	TRBJ2-3	many	CATRGVMNTQYF	TGTGCCACCAGGGGCGTAATGAACACGCAGTATTTT
.	TRBV7-8	TRBJ1-5	.	CASSPSAAGVDQPQHF	TGTGCCAGCAGCCCGTCGGCTGCCGGCGTGGATCAGCCCCAGCATTTT